Each of the 21 T cell receptor beta chains below was sequenced from the same sample in a study of blood T cells in healthy people across ages. Using a J-beta primer mix together with a sample-barcoded 5' primer, a second PCR was run for roughly 7 to 12 cycles. TCRdb recomputed calls from the 5' RACE reads with MiXCR, one row per CDR3 protein. Among 750,000 to 850,000 distinct CDR3 sequences listed, roughly 25% were seen once. These data also featured in a second study, about T cells of mothers and their children.

Sequenced: blood. These receptors were obtained from a boy between 10 and 17 years old in good health.

V is TRBV29-1 and J is TRBJ2-2; possible D gene TRBD2, 5 bases. Germline CDR1 reads SQVTM; CDR2 reads ANQGSEA. CDR3 length: 11 residues. V shed 2 bases and J shed 12 bases, with 10 bases lying between them. The CDR3 loop reads CSVEQTTQLFF. In DNA, the CDR3 is TGCAGCGTTGAACAGACTACCCAGCTGTTTTTT.

This clonotype was seen a few times. The chain carries TRBV7-8 and TRBJ2-2, with TRBD2 as a possible D gene (6 bases). Trimming removed 6 bases from V and 7 bases from J, with 9 bases in between. This CDR3 has 12 amino acids. Germline CDR1 is SGHVS and CDR2 is FQNEAQ. CDR3 in amino acids: CASSFGGGELFF. CDR3 nucleotides: TGTGCCAGCAGTTTCGGGGGCGGGGAGCTGTTTTTT.

The rearrangement uses TRBV10-3 and TRBJ2-5; TRBD2 might be the D (7 bases). There are 17 residues in the CDR3. The V and J ends lost 3 bases and 4 bases respectively, with 21 bases between them. Germline V gene lookup returns CDR1 ENHRY and CDR2 SYGVKD. The CDR3 DNA sequence: TGTGCCATCAGTGACCGGGGGGCTAGTATATTTTCAGAGACCCAGTACTTC. It yields the protein CAISDRGASIFSETQYF.

Regarding this clonotype: One end of the junction does not line up with germline, which may come from a read error. The chain joins TRBV5-1 to TRBJ2-1; D possibly matches TRBD1 or TRBD2 (5 bases each). CDR3 length equals 18 residues. CDR1 is SGHRS and CDR2 is YFSETQ in the germline V gene. Here the CDR3 reads CANSLAGDRGSSYNEQFF. The CDR3 DNA reads as TGCGCCAACAGCTTGGCCGGGGACCGAGGAAGTTCCTACAATGAGCAGTTCTTC.

A few counts support this clonotype. The chain employs TRBV29-1 and TRBJ1-2; TRBD1 might be the D (5 bases). CDR3 length equals 15 residues. CDR1 SQVTM and CDR2 ANQGSEA come from the germline V gene. Trimming removed 3 bases from V and 8 bases from J, with 22 bases in between. The chain's CDR3 is CSVDLTSGLTDGYTF. In DNA, the CDR3 is TGCAGCGTTGATCTCACCTCAGGGCTGACTGACGGCTACACCTTC.

There are a few counts of this clonotype. This chain connects TRBV7-2 to TRBJ2-3; 16 bases are a match to TRBD2. With V trimmed by 4 bases and J by 4 bases, 11 bases remained unmatched. This CDR3 spans 19 amino acids. Germline V CDR1 and CDR2: SGHTA, FQGNSA. The CDR3 DNA is TGTGCCAGCAGCTCCTCCCCGGGACTAGCGGGGGGGCGACCAGATACGCAGTATTTT. Translated, it gives CASSSSPGLAGGRPDTQYF.

The V call is TRBV7-3, the J call TRBJ2-5; 7 bases fit TRBD1. The tail of the sequence fits TRBJ2-7 better, so the J call may be wrong. Per the germline V gene, CDR1 is SGHTA and CDR2 is FQGTGA. The CDR3 spans 14 residues. The CDR3 here is CASSPVGGFDEQYF. The CDR3 region has the DNA TGTGCCAGCAGCCCAGTAGGGGGCTTCGACGAGCAGTACTTC.

There are many counts of this clonotype. V is TRBV9 and J is TRBJ1-2; D perhaps matches TRBD1 (6 bases). There are 13 residues in the CDR3. Germline assignment: CDR1 SGDLS and CDR2 YYNGEE. Trimming removed 4 bases at V and 4 bases at J, with 11 bases between. The chain's CDR3 is CASSPQGSYGYTF. Here the CDR3 DNA reads TGTGCCAGCAGCCCACAGGGTTCCTATGGCTACACCTTC.

This clonotype was picked up a small number of times. The chain joins TRBV3-1 to TRBJ2-5; 12 nucleotides line up with TRBD1. There are 18 residues in the CDR3. Germline V gives CDR1 LGHDT, CDR2 YNNKEL (reference sequence). V was clipped by 3 bases and J by 2 bases; unmatched bases: 10. The CDR3 DNA reads TGTGCCAGCAGCCATTTAAGGGACAGGGGGCCAAGGCAAGAGACCCAGTACTTC. As protein: CASSHLRDRGPRQETQYF.

The chain couples TRBV7-9 to TRBJ2-3; no clear D gene. V was clipped by 1 base and J by 3 bases, with 8 bases between them. The CDR3 consists of 14 residues. Per germline, CDR1 SEHNR and CDR2 FQNEAQ (reference sequence). The CDR3 protein is CASSLVPRTDTQYF. The CDR3 DNA is TGTGCCAGCAGCTTAGTCCCGCGGACAGATACGCAGTATTTT.

The genes are TRBV7-2 and TRBJ2-4; tentatively, D is TRBD1 (5 bases). The CDR3 is 14 amino acids. The V gene lost 2 bases and the J gene lost 7 bases, with 12 bases spanning the gap. From germline, CDR1 is SGHTA and CDR2 FQGNSA. This CDR3 is CASSLLGPGNIQYF. CDR3 DNA: TGTGCCAGCAGCTTACTCGGCCCAGGGAACATTCAGTACTTC.

This clonotype was seen more than once but under ten times. The chain recombines TRBV24-1 with TRBJ1-5; 8 bases fit TRBD1. Trimming cost V 3 bases and J 6 bases; bases outside gene matches: 3. The CDR3 consists of 14 residues. CDR1 is KGHDR and CDR2 is SFDVKD in the germline V gene. The CDR3 loop is CATSDTTGVQPQHF. In nucleotides, the CDR3 is TGTGCCACCAGTGATACGACAGGGGTTCAGCCCCAGCATTTT.

This clonotype was detected ten times or more. J is TRBJ2-7 and V is TRBV14; tentatively, D is TRBD2 (6 bases). The CDR3 runs to 16 residues. Trimming cost V 4 bases and J 0 bases, with 16 bases left between them. Germline V gene sequence: CDR1 SGHDN, CDR2 FVKESK. As DNA, the CDR3 is TGTGCCAGCAGCCGATTCTCGGGGGACGGCTCCTACGAGCAGTACTTC. It encodes CASSRFSGDGSYEQYF.

The CDR3 coding sequence is TGTGCCATCAGCGGACAGGGGGACCTGGAAAAACTGTTTTTT. It specifies CAISGQGDLEKLFF. V is TRBV10-3 and J is TRBJ1-4, with TRBD1 identical over 10 bases. J was trimmed by 8 bases and V by 6 bases; bases with no gene match: 6. CDR3 length: 14 amino acids. Germline CDR1 ENHRY, CDR2 SYGVKD.

As for this clonotype: Germline and junction disagree at one end, which may indicate a read error. This chain uses TRBV27 with TRBJ2-6; no reliable D call. The CDR3 covers 18 residues. Germline values: CDR1 MNHEY, CDR2 SMNVEV (reference sequence). The CDR3 protein is CAGSLFPQESSGANVLTF. The CDR3 region has the DNA TGTGCCGGCAGTTTATTCCCCCAGGAGAGCTCTGGGGCCAACGTCCTGACTTTC.

In this sample, this clonotype turned up a few times. V is TRBV15 and J is TRBJ2-5, with D uncertain. Between the trimmed V and J ends, which lost 5 bases and 2 bases, there was a span of 6 bases. The length of the CDR3 is 12 residues. Germline assignment: CDR1 LNHNV and CDR2 YYDKDF (reference sequence). The CDR3 coding sequence is TGTGCCACCAGCTACCCTCAAGAGACCCAGTACTTC. Its translation: CATSYPQETQYF.

The CDR3 loop is CSGSEPVNTEAFF. CDR3 in DNA: TGCAGCGGGTCCGAGCCAGTGAACACTGAAGCTTTCTTT. The chain is built from TRBV29-1 and TRBJ1-1, with unresolved D. This CDR3 is built from 13 residues. CDR1 is SQVTM and CDR2 is ANQGSEA in the germline V gene. Trimming took off 7 bases at V and 0 bases at J, with 12 bases between the two ends. Based on the CDR3 plus reference TRBV29-1 and TRBJ1-1, the full variable domain is SAVISQKPSRDICQRGTSLTIQCQVDSQVTMMFWYRQQPGQSLTLIATANQGSEATYESGFVIDKFPISRPNLTFSTLTVSNMSPEDSSIYLCSGSEPVNTEAFFGQGTRLTVV.

This clonotype was counted ten times or more. The CDR3 spells CASSLVGSHYNEQFF. DNA of the CDR3: TGTGCCAGCAGCTTAGTAGGATCCCATTACAATGAGCAGTTCTTC. The rearrangement joins TRBV7-2 to TRBJ2-1; D is undetermined. The CDR3 loop spans 15 amino acids. V shed 1 base and J shed 4 bases, with 11 bases lying between them. Germline assignment: CDR1 SGHTA and CDR2 FQGNSA.

The chain is built from TRBV6-1 and TRBJ2-2, with D perhaps matching TRBD2 (5 bases). This CDR3 region has 15 residues. Trimming stripped 1 base from V and 9 bases from J, with 15 bases between. In germline, CDR1 is MNHNS, CDR2 SASEGT. CDR3 sequence reads: CASSEGGQYTRELFF. The CDR3 region has the DNA TGTGCCAGCAGTGAAGGCGGGCAATACACGAGGGAGCTGTTTTTT.

This chain joins TRBV2 and TRBJ2-5; 8 nucleotides align to TRBD2. CDR1 and CDR2 (germline): SNHLY, FYNNEI. The length of the CDR3 is 16 residues. V dropped 1 base and J dropped 5; count of bases not matched to a gene: 9. The CDR3 DNA is TGTGCCAGCAGTGAAGGGAGGACTAGCCCGGAGGAGACCCAGTACTTC. This translates into CASSEGRTSPEETQYF.

This chain joins TRBV6-2 or TRBV6-3 and TRBJ2-5, with TRBD2 matching over 11 bases. The assigned J gene may be wrong: the sequence end matches TRBJ2-7 better. The CDR3 has 16 amino acids. The germline CDR1 and CDR2 sequences are MNHEY and SVGEGT. The CDR3 DNA is TGTGCCAGCAGTCTCGGGACTAGCGGCTTTTCCTACGAGCAGTACTTC. Its protein is CASSLGTSGFSYEQYF.